This entry is about one TCR beta chain. Amplified TCR beta CDR3 regions derived from RNA transcripts. A set of HTBI primers served as the primers for a first-round RT-PCR of the TCR CDR3. TCRdb recomputed calls from the multiplex PCR reads with MiXCR, one row per CDR3 protein. The sample gives about half a million distinct CDR3 sequences, 16% of which show up once; roughly 29% is in the top ten. This specimen belongs to a study of T cells in Graves' hyperthyroidism and ophthalmopathy. CDR3 length: 15 amino acids. The V gene end was trimmed by 3 bases and the J gene end by 9 bases; junction bases not matched to a gene: 11. Germline CDR1 LNHDA, CDR2 SQIVND (reference sequence). Each diagnosis was grounded in clinical symptoms, serum thyroxine and TRAb, thyroid ultrasound, and orbital computed tomography.

Sequencing was done on a sample of blood. This chain links TRBV19 with TRBJ2-1, with 7 bases lining up with TRBD2. The sequence was obtained from a woman aged 25-40 years with Graves' ophthalmopathy. In DNA form, the CDR3 reads TGTGCCAGTAGTATTAAGGGAGGGGCACGAACTGAGCAGTTCTTC. Residues: CASSIKGGARTEQFF. Supplemented by reference TRBV19 and TRBJ2-1, the full variable domain reads DGGITQSPKYLFRKEGQNVTLSCEQNLNHDAMYWYRQDPGQGLRLIYYSQIVNDFQKGDIAEGYSVSREKKESFPLTVTSAQKNPTAFYLCASSIKGGARTEQFFGPGTRLTVL.